This T cell receptor beta chain originates from a study of identical twins. Findings of the study overall: Some out-of-frame alpha sequences were shared by twins, and these showed excess low generation probability. Modelling underestimated the level of out-of-frame TCR alpha sharing observed in monozygotic twins. Cross-sectional statistics underpinned the conclusions; the same donors were not followed. Memory repertoires showed no such pattern, whereas abundant cord blood beta clonotypes carried fewer insertions.

As regards this clonotype: The antigen remains unidentified.

The CDR3 sequence is 15 residues long. CDR1 is SGHRS and CDR2 is YFSETQ in the germline V gene. With 0 bases clipped from V and 5 bases from J, the junction kept 3 bases outside the gene matches. TCRdb re-derived calls from the 5' RACE reads in MiXCR, one entry per CDR3 protein. The table lists 500,000 to 650,000 distinct CDR3 sequences, about a fifth of them singletons. This sample also belongs to another study, concerning yellow fever vaccine responses in identical twins.

The sample comprised CD4+ T cells sorted from blood. The V call is TRBV5-1, the J call TRBJ2-5; 11 nucleotides match TRBD2. This receptor was taken from a woman younger than 35 in good health. The CDR3, as DNA: TGCGCCAGCAGCTTGGTCGCTAGCGGGAGGGAGACCCAGTACTTC. Its translation is CASSLVASGRETQYF.